One sample yielded the 5 T cell receptor beta chains listed below, sequenced in a study of blood T cell repertoires in COVID-19. Sequencing was performed with immunoSEQ multiplex PCR; in TCRdb, only in-frame clones are kept and a portion is missing. The sample gives about 140,000 clones, roughly 86% of which show up once; less than 4% is in the top ten. The sequencing input was PBMCs or T cells enriched from blood (not recorded which). These TCRs come from a woman between 50 and 59 years old with acute COVID-19.

The gene calls are TRBV27 and TRBJ1-1, with 10 positions matching TRBD1. The CDR3 has 15 amino acids. The V gene end was trimmed by 3 bases and the J gene end by 5 bases; junction bases not matched to a gene: 6. Germline CDR1 and CDR2: MNHEY and SMNVEV (reference sequence). The DNA of the CDR3 is TGTGCCAGCAGTTTGATTCGGACAGGGGGGACTGAAGCTTTCTTT. Amino acids: CASSLIRTGGTEAFF.

V usage is TRBV5-4 and J usage is TRBJ2-7, with a possible D match to TRBD2 (6 bases). This CDR3 comprises 15 residues. In germline, CDR1 is SGHNT, CDR2 YYREEE (reference sequence). The V end lost 0 bases, the J end lost 2 bases, and 12 bases lay between the germline ends. CDR3 loop: CASSLVLASTYEQYF. CDR3 in DNA: TGTGCCAGCAGCTTGGTTCTAGCGAGCACCTACGAGCAGTACTTC.

This clone was counted ten times or more. The CDR3 region is CASSSDLTNTDTQYF. The CDR3 DNA sequence: TGTGCCAGCAGTTCTGACTTAACTAACACAGATACGCAGTATTTT. The rearrangement links TRBV27 to TRBJ2-3; D ambiguous. This CDR3 region has 15 residues. Deletions cut 4 bases from V and 2 bases from J, with 13 bases between. CDR1 and CDR2 from the germline V gene are MNHEY and SMNVEV (reference sequence).

This chain joins TRBV7-8 and TRBJ1-5; possibly TRBD1 for D (6 bases). Germline assignment: CDR1 SGHVS and CDR2 FQNEAQ. This CDR3 spans 17 amino acids. V shed 3 bases and J shed 0 bases, with 15 bases lying between them. The CDR3 loop reads CASSFLGQINSNQPQHF. The CDR3 DNA is TGTGCCAGCAGCTTTCTAGGACAGATTAATAGCAATCAGCCCCAGCATTTT.

This chain connects TRBV5-3 to TRBJ1-1; TRBD1 might be the D (6 bases). TRBV5-3 is designated an ORF whose function remains uncertain. The CDR3 is 17 residues long. The ends were cut back, 2 bases at V and 6 bases at J, with 23 bases in the middle. Here the CDR3 DNA reads TGTGCCAGAAGCTTTCGGCCAAAGGGGGGGCGCGGGGCTGAAGCTTTCTTT. This sequence encodes CARSFRPKGGRGAEAFF.